The 15 T cell receptor beta chains given below trace back to one sample, sequenced in a study of graft-versus-host responses after intestinal transplantation. TCRdb's table, derived via immunoSEQ multiplex PCR, lists solely in-frame clones and lacks some. This table holds tens of thousands of clones, roughly 93% found once. These receptors have no identified antigens. This material consisted of unstimulated CD8+ T cells sorted from spleen or lymph node cells, taken before intestinal transplant. The receptors derive from a human donor who received an intestinal transplant.

This chain links TRBV29-1 with TRBJ2-5, with TRBD2 identical over 11 bases. The CDR3 is made up of 16 amino acids. CDR1 is SQVTM, CDR2 ANQGSEA, per germline. V lost 0 bases to trimming and J lost 2 bases; unmatched junction nucleotides: 5. The chain's CDR3 is CSVEDPLAGGQETQYF. The CDR3, as DNA: TGCAGCGTTGAAGATCCCCTAGCGGGAGGACAAGAGACCCAGTACTTC.

This clone showed up just once. V is TRBV6-1 and J is TRBJ2-3; TRBD2 aligns across 10 bases. From germline, CDR1 is MNHNS and CDR2 SASEGT. The CDR3 is 15 residues long. J was trimmed by 0 bases and V by 6 bases; bases with no gene match: 3. The CDR3 DNA follows: TGTGCCAGCAGCCCGACTAGCGGGAGCACAGATACGCAGTATTTT. It translates to CASSPTSGSTDTQYF.

V is TRBV27 and J is TRBJ2-1; 9 bases line up with TRBD2. This CDR3 region has 15 residues. Germline V CDR1 and CDR2: MNHEY, SMNVEV (reference sequence). Trimming took 4 bases from V and 8 from J; bases not matched to a gene: 9. CDR3 DNA sequence: TGTGCCAGCAGTTCGACAGCGGGAGGTACGGATGAGCAGTTCTTC. Translating gives CASSSTAGGTDEQFF.

The chain couples TRBV4-1 to TRBJ1-2; D gene unclear. The germline V and J ends were trimmed by 3 bases and 9 bases, with 20 bases remaining between them. Germline V gene sequence: CDR1 MGHRA, CDR2 YSYEKL. This CDR3 comprises 15 residues. CDR3: CASSQATKRAGSYTF. Here the CDR3 DNA reads TGCGCCAGCAGCCAGGCCACTAAGAGGGCCGGAAGCTACACCTTC.

This clone was seen only a few times. The genes are TRBV10-2 and TRBJ1-1, with 7 bases identical to TRBD1. The CDR3 covers 14 residues. Trimming removed 5 bases from V and 7 bases from J; junction bases left unmatched: 10. CDR1 and CDR2 from the germline V gene are WSHSY and SAAADI. As DNA, the CDR3 is TGCGCCAGCAGTCAACCGACAGGGCGAGTTGAAGCTTTCTTT. This sequence encodes CASSQPTGRVEAFF.

This chain uses TRBV30 with TRBJ1-1; D ambiguous. The CDR3 length is 11 residues. Trimming pared 7 bases from V and 0 bases from J, leaving 6 bases between. Germline loops: CDR1 GTSNPN, CDR2 SVGIG (reference sequence). The CDR3 DNA sequence: TGTGCCTCCCGGTTGAACACTGAAGCTTTCTTT. Translation: CASRLNTEAFF.

This clone was detected once. A junction boundary mismatches the germline segment, possibly from a read error. This sample also contains other DNA sequences that code for the same CDR3. The chain couples TRBV7-9 to TRBJ1-1; no definite D call. Germline V gene lookup returns CDR1 SEHNR and CDR2 FQNEAQ (reference sequence). CDR3 length equals 16 residues. The CDR3 DNA reads TGTGCCAGCAGCTTAGCCCCTGTAGCCGCGAACACTGAAGCTTTTTTT. The encoded protein is CASSLAPVAANTEAFF.

CDR3 protein: CASSLTPGQGTQPQHF. The CDR3, as DNA: TGTGCCAGCAGCTTAACTCCGGGACAGGGGACTCAGCCCCAGCATTTT. V gene TRBV7-3 combines with J gene TRBJ1-5, with 10 bases fitting TRBD1. With V trimmed by 0 bases and J by 6 bases, 5 bases remained unmatched. CDR3 size: 16 residues. Germline loops: CDR1 SGHTA, CDR2 FQGTGA.

The chain joins TRBV15 to TRBJ1-1; the D is unclear. Trimming shortened V by 3 bases and J by 0 bases, and 11 bases separated the two germline ends. CDR1 LNHNV and CDR2 YYDKDF come from the germline V gene (reference sequence). The CDR3 has 15 amino acids. The CDR3 loop is CATSSGRTMNTEAFF. The CDR3 bases are TGTGCCACCAGCAGTGGGCGGACTATGAACACTGAAGCTTTCTTT.

The V call is TRBV7-3, the J call TRBJ1-2, with 8 positions matching TRBD1. V dropped 0 bases and J dropped 2; count of bases not matched to a gene: 14. Germline CDR1 is SGHTA and CDR2 is FQGTGA. The CDR3 sequence is 19 residues long. Written as DNA, the CDR3 is TGTGCCAGCAGCTTAACCCTTGGGAACCCGGGACAGGAGAACTATGGCTACACCTTC. Amino acid sequence: CASSLTLGNPGQENYGYTF. Combining the CDR3 with reference TRBV7-3 and TRBJ1-2 gives the whole variable domain GAGVSQTPSNKVTEKGKYVELRCDPISGHTALYWYRQSLGQGPEFLIYFQGTGAADDSGLPNDRFFAVRPEGSVSTLKIQRTERGDSAVYLCASSLTLGNPGQENYGYTFGSGTRLTVV.

V is TRBV7-9 and J is TRBJ2-5, with D possibly TRBD2 on 6 matching bases. The ends were cut back, 2 bases at V and 4 bases at J, with 17 bases in the middle. This CDR3 is 16 amino acids long. Germline V gene lookup returns CDR1 SEHNR and CDR2 FQNEAQ (reference sequence). The CDR3 nucleotides read TGTGCCAGCAGCTTATCCTACGGGACGGAGGGAGAGACCCAGTACTTC. This translates into CASSLSYGTEGETQYF.

This clone was seen only a few times. The V and J genes are TRBV19 and TRBJ1-3, with D unclear. The CDR3 extends over 13 amino acids. Germline V gives CDR1 LNHDA, CDR2 SQIVND (reference sequence). V lost 3 bases and J 5 bases, leaving 8 bases between the germline ends. The chain's CDR3 is CASSMSSRNTIYF. CDR3 DNA sequence: TGTGCCAGTAGTATGTCCAGTAGAAACACCATATATTTT.

CDR3 DNA sequence: TGTGCCAGCAGCCTAGGGCCCGGGACAGGTCGTGAGCAGTTCTTC. It translates to CASSLGPGTGREQFF. This chain links TRBV5-6 with TRBJ2-1; 8 positions agree with TRBD1. Germline-derived CDR1 and CDR2 are SGHDT and YYEEEE. The V segment lost 4 bases and the J segment 9 bases; nucleotides outside the gene matches: 12. There are 15 residues in the CDR3.

The J gene is TRBJ2-4, the V gene TRBV27; 7 nucleotides line up with TRBD2. The CDR3 runs to 12 residues. From germline, CDR1 is MNHEY and CDR2 SMNVEV (reference sequence). V gave up 8 bases and J gave up 3 bases; unmatched junction bases: 1. The CDR3: CASGGGKNIQYF. DNA for the CDR3: TGTGCCAGCGGCGGGGGCAAAAACATTCAGTACTTC.

The rearrangement links TRBV19 to TRBJ2-3; 9 positions match TRBD2. CDR3 size: 17 residues. After removal of 4 bases from V and 2 bases from J, the junction contained 10 bases not matched to a gene. The germline V gene encodes CDR1 LNHDA and CDR2 SQIVND (reference sequence). CDR3 loop: CASSTLRTSADTDTQYF. In DNA, the CDR3 is TGTGCCAGTAGTACCCTCAGGACTAGCGCCGACACAGATACGCAGTATTTT.